These 19 T cell receptor beta chains share one sample of origin, sequenced in a study of vaccination and CD4 T cells after COVID-19. Their recognized antigens are unknown. Described treatment: approximately nine-day PBMC culture with coronavirus spike peptide pools or control peptides (ViraFEST assay). CD4+ T cells of the unexposed donor were collected before the COVID-19 pandemic (2011-2018). Cultured CD4+ T-cell DNA underwent Oncomine TCR Beta short-read sequencing. TCRdb ran MiXCR on the PCR reads and lists one entry per CDR3 protein. The sample has about 6,600 distinct CDR3 sequences, about 49% seen once; the top ten hold around three fifths. The sample was CD4+ T cells from blood, cultured in vitro. These TCRs come from a human donor in good health.

The chain employs TRBV6-1 and TRBJ1-1; D unresolved. The CDR3 contains 15 residues. V lost 3 bases and J 0 bases, leaving 11 bases between the germline ends. CDR1 and CDR2 from the germline V gene are MNHNS and SASEGT. The CDR3 loop is CASSEMDGMNTEAFF. CDR3 DNA sequence: TGTGCCAGCAGTGAGATGGACGGAATGAACACTGAAGCTTTCTTT.

The chain combines TRBV6-1 with TRBJ1-6; D might be TRBD1 (5 bases). The CDR3 runs 15 residues. The germline V gene has CDR1 MNHNS and CDR2 SASEGT. V was trimmed by 6 bases and J by 7 bases, leaving 16 bases between them. The CDR3 sequence is CASRWGSEGNSPLHF. The CDR3 DNA is TGTGCCAGCAGGTGGGGCTCGGAGGGAAATTCACCCCTCCACTTT.

The chain has TRBV6-2 or TRBV6-3 and TRBJ2-7; the D gene is possibly TRBD1 (7 bases). Germline V gene lookup returns CDR1 MNHEY and CDR2 SVGEGT. The CDR3 spans 14 residues. V was pared by 8 bases and J by 2 bases, with 16 bases between. The CDR3 DNA reads as TGTGCCAGCCAGGCTGGAGGGGGCGCCTACGAGCAGTACTTC. Its translation: CASQAGGGAYEQYF.

This clonotype has just a few counts. This chain connects TRBV11-2 to TRBJ1-5; TRBD1 might be the D (6 bases). The germline V gene encodes CDR1 SGHAT and CDR2 FQNNGV. Trimming shortened V by 5 bases and J by 5 bases, and 19 bases separated the two germline ends. The length of the CDR3 is 16 residues. The CDR3 DNA reads as TGTGCCAGCAGCCCACGCGGGGCAAGGGGGGATCAGCCCCAGCATTTT. This codes for CASSPRGARGDQPQHF.

The chain employs TRBV5-4 and TRBJ2-2, with D unclear. V lost 3 bases and J lost 4, with 7 bases in between. Germline loops: CDR1 SGHNT, CDR2 YYREEE (reference sequence). This CDR3 has 13 amino acids. The CDR3 bases are TGTGCCAGCAGCTCTTCCCTCACCGGGGAGCTGTTTTTT. Its protein is CASSSSLTGELFF.

This clonotype is categorized as medium-sized. The rearrangement uses TRBV7-2 and TRBJ2-7; tentatively, D is TRBD1 (6 bases). In germline, CDR1 is SGHTA, CDR2 FQGNSA. Trimming shortened V by 0 bases and J by 2 bases, and 14 bases separated the two germline ends. The CDR3 spans 16 residues. The CDR3, as DNA: TGTGCCAGCAGCTTAGCTCCCCCAGGGGCCGCCTACGAGCAGTACTTC. This encodes CASSLAPPGAAYEQYF.

This clonotype was counted between two and nine times. The genes are TRBV12-3 or TRBV12-4 and TRBJ2-2, with D possibly matching TRBD2 (6 bases). V was pared by 0 bases and J by 4 bases, with 24 bases between. This CDR3 comprises 20 residues. This chain's CDR3 is CASSLAWTTVTNKITGELFF. Here the CDR3 DNA reads TGTGCCAGCAGTTTAGCTTGGACTACCGTTACCAACAAGATCACCGGGGAGCTGTTTTTT.

The chain uses TRBV20-1 and TRBJ1-6; 9 bases agree with TRBD1. The trim removed 1 base at V and 7 bases at J, leaving 2 bases unmatched. CDR3 size: 14 residues. CDR1 and CDR2 (germline): DFQATT, SNEGSKA (reference sequence). CDR3 protein: CSARVGTGNSPLHF. The DNA for the CDR3 is TGCAGTGCTAGAGTTGGGACAGGGAATTCACCCCTCCACTTT.

V gene TRBV12-3 or TRBV12-4 combines with J gene TRBJ1-5; D unclear. Trimming stripped 6 bases from V and 7 bases from J, with 16 bases between. This CDR3 comprises 14 residues. In nucleotides, the CDR3 is TGTGCCAGCAGCCTCGATATTTCAAGCCAGCCCCAGCATTTT. It translates to CASSLDISSQPQHF.

The rearrangement uses TRBV6-1 and TRBJ2-5; 13 bases align to TRBD2. This CDR3 has 16 residues. The germline V gene encodes CDR1 MNHNS and CDR2 SASEGT. V shed 6 bases, J shed 0 bases, and the junction held 4 bases outside the gene matches. CDR3 in DNA: TGTGCCAGCAGCTTGGGACTAGCGGGACACCAAGAGACCCAGTACTTC. It codes for CASSLGLAGHQETQYF.

The chain combines TRBV28 with TRBJ2-2; D remains unclear. V lost 5 bases, J lost 8 bases, and 21 bases lay in between. CDR1 is MDHEN, CDR2 SYDVKM, per germline. The CDR3 loop spans 16 amino acids. In nucleotides, the CDR3 is TGTGCCAGCAGTGACCCCGCGCACACTGGACCTGGGGAGCTGTTTTTT. Protein product: CASSDPAHTGPGELFF.

This clonotype appeared a few times. The CDR3 DNA reads TGTGCCAGCAGCACAGCGGGGGGGCTTAAGCGGGCTACGCAGTATTTT. Translated, it gives CASSTAGGLKRATQYF. V and J are TRBV7-2 and TRBJ2-3, with 10 nucleotides matching TRBD2. The V and J ends lost 5 bases and 8 bases, in that order; junction bases with no gene match: 13. The CDR3 loop spans 16 amino acids. Germline V lookup: CDR1 SGHTA, CDR2 FQGNSA. The full variable domain, completed using reference TRBV7-2 and TRBJ2-3, is GAGVSQSPSNKVTEKGKDVELRCDPISGHTALYWYRQSLGQGLEFLIYFQGNSAPDKSGLPSDRFSAERTGGSVSTLTIQRTQQEDSAVYLCASSTAGGLKRATQYFGPGTRLTVL.

The CDR3 DNA is TGTGCCAGCAGCGTAGATGATACGCAGTATTTT. Translating gives CASSVDDTQYF. V and J are TRBV9 and TRBJ2-3; D is unclear. The CDR3 runs to 11 residues. The V gene lost 0 bases and the J gene lost 6 bases, with 2 bases spanning the gap. CDR1 is SGDLS and CDR2 is YYNGEE in the germline V gene.

In its sample, this clonotype was seen a few times. V usage is TRBV19 and J usage is TRBJ1-1, with unresolved D. The V and J ends lost 3 bases and 1 base respectively, with 9 bases between them. The CDR3 has 14 residues. In germline, CDR1 is LNHDA, CDR2 SQIVND (reference sequence). CDR3 protein: CASSIKGWNTEAFF. The CDR3 region has the DNA TGTGCCAGTAGTATTAAGGGTTGGAACACTGAAGCTTTCTTT.

V gene TRBV20-1 combines with J gene TRBJ2-5, with D possibly matching TRBD1 (5 bases). Germline V gene lookup returns CDR1 DFQATT and CDR2 SNEGSKA (reference sequence). Trimming shortened V by 4 bases and J by 5 bases, and 8 bases separated the two germline ends. This CDR3 is 11 amino acids long. DNA for the CDR3: TGCAGTGCTATGGGGCGCGAGACCCAGTACTTC. Protein sequence: CSAMGRETQYF.

V usage is TRBV10-1 and J usage is TRBJ2-7; D is unclear. This CDR3 spans 12 amino acids. V lost 8 bases to trimming and J lost 0 bases, with 8 bases between them. CDR1 is WNHNN, CDR2 SYGVQD, per germline (reference sequence). CDR3: CASAISSYEQYF. DNA for the CDR3: TGCGCCAGCGCCATCTCCTCCTACGAGCAGTACTTC.

This chain connects TRBV19 to TRBJ2-2; 7 nucleotides align to TRBD1. V was pared by 2 bases and J by 6 bases, with 9 bases of the junction left unmatched. CDR3 length equals 16 residues. From germline, CDR1 is LNHDA and CDR2 SQIVND (reference sequence). The CDR3 region has the DNA TGTGCCAGTAGTATACGGACAGGTTTTGTTGCCGGGGAGCTGTTTTTT. It specifies CASSIRTGFVAGELFF.

The gene calls are TRBV6-5 and TRBJ2-2; D is ambiguous. Looked up from germline, CDR1 is MNHEY and CDR2 is SVGAGI. The ends were cut back, 4 bases at V and 3 bases at J, with 6 bases in the middle. This CDR3 comprises 13 residues. As DNA, the CDR3 is TGTGCCAGCAGTTTCACTTACACCGGGGAGCTGTTTTTT. It yields the protein CASSFTYTGELFF.

The rearrangement uses TRBV12-3 or TRBV12-4 and TRBJ1-5, with a tentative D call TRBD1 (5 bases). The CDR3 totals 13 residues. Trimming cost V 3 bases and J 5 bases, with 8 bases left between them. The CDR3 region has the DNA TGTGCCAGCAGTTTCGAGGGGTATCAGCCCCAGCATTTT. Amino acid sequence: CASSFEGYQPQHF.